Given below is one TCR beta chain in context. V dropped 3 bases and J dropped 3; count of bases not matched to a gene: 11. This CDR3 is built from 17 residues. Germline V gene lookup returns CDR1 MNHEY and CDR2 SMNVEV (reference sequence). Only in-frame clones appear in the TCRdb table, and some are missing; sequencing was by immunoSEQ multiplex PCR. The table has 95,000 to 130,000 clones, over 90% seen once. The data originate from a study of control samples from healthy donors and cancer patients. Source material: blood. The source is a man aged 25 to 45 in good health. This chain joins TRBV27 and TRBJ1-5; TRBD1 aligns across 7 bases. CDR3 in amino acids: CASSFLPPGQDNQPQHF. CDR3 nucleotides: TGTGCCAGCAGTTTCCTCCCCCCCGGACAGGACAATCAGCCCCAGCATTTT.